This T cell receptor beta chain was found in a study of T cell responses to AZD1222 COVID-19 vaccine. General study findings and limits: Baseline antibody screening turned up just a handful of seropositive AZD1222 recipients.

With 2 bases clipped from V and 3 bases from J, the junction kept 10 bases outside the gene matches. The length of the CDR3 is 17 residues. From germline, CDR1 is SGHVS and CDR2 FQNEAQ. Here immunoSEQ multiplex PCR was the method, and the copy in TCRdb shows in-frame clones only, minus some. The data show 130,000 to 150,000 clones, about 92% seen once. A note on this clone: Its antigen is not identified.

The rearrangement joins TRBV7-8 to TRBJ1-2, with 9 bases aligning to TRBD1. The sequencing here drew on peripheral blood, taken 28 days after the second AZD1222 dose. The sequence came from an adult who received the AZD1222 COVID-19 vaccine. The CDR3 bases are TGTGCCAGCAGCTTAAAACCTCGGGACAGGGCCTACTATGGCTACACCTTC. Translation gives CASSLKPRDRAYYGYTF. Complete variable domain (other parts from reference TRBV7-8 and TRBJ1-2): GAGVSQSPRYKVAKRGQDVALRCDPISGHVSLFWYQQALGQGPEFLTYFQNEAQLDKSGLPSDRFFAERPEGSVSTLKIQRTQQEDSAVYLCASSLKPRDRAYYGYTFGSGTRLTVV.